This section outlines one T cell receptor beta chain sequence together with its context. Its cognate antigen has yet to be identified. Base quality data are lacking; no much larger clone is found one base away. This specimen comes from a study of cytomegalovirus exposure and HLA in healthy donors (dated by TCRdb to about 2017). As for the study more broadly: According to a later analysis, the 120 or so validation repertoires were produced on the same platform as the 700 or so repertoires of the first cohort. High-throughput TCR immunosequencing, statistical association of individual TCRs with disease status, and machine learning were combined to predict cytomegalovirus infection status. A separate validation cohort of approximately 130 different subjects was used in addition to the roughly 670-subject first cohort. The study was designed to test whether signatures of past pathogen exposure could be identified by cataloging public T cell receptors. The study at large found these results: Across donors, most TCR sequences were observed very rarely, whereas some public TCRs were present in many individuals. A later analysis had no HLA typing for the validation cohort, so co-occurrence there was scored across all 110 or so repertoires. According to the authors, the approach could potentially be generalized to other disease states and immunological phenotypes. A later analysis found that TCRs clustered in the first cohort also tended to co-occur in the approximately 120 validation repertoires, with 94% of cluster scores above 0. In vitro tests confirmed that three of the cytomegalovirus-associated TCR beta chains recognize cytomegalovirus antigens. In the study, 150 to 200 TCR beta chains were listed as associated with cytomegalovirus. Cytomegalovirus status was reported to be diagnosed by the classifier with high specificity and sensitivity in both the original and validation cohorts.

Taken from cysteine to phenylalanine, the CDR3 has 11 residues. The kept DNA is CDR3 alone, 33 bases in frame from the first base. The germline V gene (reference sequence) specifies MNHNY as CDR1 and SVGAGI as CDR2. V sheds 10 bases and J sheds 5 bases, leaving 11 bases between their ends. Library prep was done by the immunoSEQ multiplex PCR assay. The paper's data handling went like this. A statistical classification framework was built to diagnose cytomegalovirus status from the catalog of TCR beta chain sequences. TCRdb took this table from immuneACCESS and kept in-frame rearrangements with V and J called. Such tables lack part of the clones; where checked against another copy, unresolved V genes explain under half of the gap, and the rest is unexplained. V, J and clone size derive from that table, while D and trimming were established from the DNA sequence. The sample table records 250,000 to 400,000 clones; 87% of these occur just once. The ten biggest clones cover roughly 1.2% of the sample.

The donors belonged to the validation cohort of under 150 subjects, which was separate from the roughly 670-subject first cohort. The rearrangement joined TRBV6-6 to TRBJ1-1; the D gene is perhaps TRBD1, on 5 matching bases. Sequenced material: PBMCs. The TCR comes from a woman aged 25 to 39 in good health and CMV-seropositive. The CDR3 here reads CANPPGTEAFF. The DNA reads TGTGCCAACCCCCCAGGGACTGAAGCTTTCTTT.